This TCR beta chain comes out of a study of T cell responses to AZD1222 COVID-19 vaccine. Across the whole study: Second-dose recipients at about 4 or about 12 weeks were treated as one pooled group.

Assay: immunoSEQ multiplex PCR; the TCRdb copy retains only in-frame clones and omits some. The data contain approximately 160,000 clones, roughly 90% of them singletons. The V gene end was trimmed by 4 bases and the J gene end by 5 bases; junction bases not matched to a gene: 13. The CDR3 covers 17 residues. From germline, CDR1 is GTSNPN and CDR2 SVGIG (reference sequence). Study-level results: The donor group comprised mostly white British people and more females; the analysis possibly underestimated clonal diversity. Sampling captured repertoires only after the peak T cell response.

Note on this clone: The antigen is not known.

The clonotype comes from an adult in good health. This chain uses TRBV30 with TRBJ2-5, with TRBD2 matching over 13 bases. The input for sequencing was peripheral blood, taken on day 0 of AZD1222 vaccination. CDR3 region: CAWTRWRTSGSRETQYF. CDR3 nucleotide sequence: TGTGCCTGGACTCGCTGGAGGACTAGCGGGAGTCGGGAGACCCAGTACTTC.